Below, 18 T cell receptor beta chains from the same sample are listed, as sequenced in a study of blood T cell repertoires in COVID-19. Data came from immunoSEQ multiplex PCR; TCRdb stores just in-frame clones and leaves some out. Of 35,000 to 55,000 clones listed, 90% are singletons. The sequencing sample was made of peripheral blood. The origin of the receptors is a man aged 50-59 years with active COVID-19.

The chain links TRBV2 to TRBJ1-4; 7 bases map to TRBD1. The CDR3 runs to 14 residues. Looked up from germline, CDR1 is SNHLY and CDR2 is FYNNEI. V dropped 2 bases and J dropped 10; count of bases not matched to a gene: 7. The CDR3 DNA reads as TGTGCCAGCAGTGAAAACAGGGGTACTGGAAAACTGTTTTTT. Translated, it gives CASSENRGTGKLFF.

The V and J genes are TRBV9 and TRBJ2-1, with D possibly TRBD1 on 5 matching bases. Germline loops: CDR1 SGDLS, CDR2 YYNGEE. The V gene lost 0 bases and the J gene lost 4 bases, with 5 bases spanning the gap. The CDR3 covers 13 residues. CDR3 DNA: TGTGCCAGCAGCGTAGACAGGTACAATGAGCAGTTCTTC. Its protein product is CASSVDRYNEQFF.

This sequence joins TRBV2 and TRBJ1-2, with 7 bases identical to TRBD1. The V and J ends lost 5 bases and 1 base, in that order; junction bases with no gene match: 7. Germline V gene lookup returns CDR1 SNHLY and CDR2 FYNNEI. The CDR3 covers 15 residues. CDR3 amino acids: CASSLKQGSNYGYTF. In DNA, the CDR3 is TGTGCCAGCAGTTTGAAACAGGGGAGTAACTATGGCTACACCTTC. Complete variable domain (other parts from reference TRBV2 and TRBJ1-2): EPEVTQTPSHQVTQMGQEVILRCVPISNHLYFYWYRQILGQKVEFLVSFYNNEISEKSEIFDDQFSVERPDGSNFTLKIRSTKLEDSAMYFCASSLKQGSNYGYTFGSGTRLTVV.

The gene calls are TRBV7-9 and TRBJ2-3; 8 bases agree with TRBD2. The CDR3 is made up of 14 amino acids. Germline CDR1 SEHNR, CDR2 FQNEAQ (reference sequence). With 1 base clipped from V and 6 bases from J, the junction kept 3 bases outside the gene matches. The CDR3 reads CASSLGGGLDTQYF. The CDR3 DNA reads TGTGCCAGCAGCTTAGGCGGGGGGCTTGATACGCAGTATTTT.

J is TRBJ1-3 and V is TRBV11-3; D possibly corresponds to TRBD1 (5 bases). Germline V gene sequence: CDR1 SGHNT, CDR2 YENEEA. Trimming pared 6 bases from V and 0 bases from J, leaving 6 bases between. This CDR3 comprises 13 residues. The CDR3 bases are TGTGCCAGCAGTGGGGCCTCTGGAAACACCATATATTTT. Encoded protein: CASSGASGNTIYF.

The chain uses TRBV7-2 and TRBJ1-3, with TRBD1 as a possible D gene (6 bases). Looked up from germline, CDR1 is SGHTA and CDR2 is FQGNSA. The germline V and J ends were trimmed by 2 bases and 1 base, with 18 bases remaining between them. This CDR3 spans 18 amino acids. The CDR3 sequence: CASSLYPGGVGSGNTIYF. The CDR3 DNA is TGTGCCAGCAGCTTATATCCGGGGGGCGTTGGTTCTGGAAACACCATATATTTT. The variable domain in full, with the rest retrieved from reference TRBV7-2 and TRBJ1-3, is GAGVSQSPSNKVTEKGKDVELRCDPISGHTALYWYRQSLGQGLEFLIYFQGNSAPDKSGLPSDRFSAERTGGSVSTLTIQRTQQEDSAVYLCASSLYPGGVGSGNTIYFGEGSWLTVV.

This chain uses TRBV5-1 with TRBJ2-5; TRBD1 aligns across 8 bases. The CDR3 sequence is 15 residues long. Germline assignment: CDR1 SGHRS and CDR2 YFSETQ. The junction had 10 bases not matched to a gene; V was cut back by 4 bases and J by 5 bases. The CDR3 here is CASSQGTGERETQYF. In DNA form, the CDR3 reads TGCGCCAGCAGCCAGGGGACAGGCGAAAGGGAGACCCAGTACTTC.

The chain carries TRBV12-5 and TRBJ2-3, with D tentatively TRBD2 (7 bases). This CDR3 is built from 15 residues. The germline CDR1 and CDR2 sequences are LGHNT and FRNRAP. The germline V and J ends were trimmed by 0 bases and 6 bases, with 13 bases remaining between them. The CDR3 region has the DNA TGTGCTAGTGGTTTGGTCGGGGGGCAGAGGGATACGCAGTATTTT. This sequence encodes CASGLVGGQRDTQYF.

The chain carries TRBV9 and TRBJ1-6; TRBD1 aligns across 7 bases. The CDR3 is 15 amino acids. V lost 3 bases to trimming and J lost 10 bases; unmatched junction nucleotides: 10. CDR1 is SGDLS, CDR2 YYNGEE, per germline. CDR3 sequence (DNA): TGTGCCAGCAGCGCCAGACAGGGATCAGGATCACCCCTCCACTTT. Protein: CASSARQGSGSPLHF.

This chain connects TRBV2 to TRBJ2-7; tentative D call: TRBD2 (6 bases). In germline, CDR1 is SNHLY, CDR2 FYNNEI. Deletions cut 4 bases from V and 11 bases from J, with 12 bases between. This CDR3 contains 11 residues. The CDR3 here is CASSVGGLEYF. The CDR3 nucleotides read TGTGCCAGCAGTGTCGGGGGTTTGGAGTACTTC.

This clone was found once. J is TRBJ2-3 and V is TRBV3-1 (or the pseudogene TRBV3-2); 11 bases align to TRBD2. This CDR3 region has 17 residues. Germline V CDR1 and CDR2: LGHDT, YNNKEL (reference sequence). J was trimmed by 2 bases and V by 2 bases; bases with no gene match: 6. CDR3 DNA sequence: TGTGCCAGCAGCCAACAGACTAGCGGGGCCCACACAGATACGCAGTATTTT. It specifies CASSQQTSGAHTDTQYF.

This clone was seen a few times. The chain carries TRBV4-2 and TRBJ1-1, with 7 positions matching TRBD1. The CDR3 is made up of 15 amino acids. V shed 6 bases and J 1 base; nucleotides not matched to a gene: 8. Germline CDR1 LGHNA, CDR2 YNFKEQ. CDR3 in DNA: TGTGCCAGCAGGGACAGGTCGACGGAGAACACTGAAGCTTTCTTT. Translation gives CASRDRSTENTEAFF.

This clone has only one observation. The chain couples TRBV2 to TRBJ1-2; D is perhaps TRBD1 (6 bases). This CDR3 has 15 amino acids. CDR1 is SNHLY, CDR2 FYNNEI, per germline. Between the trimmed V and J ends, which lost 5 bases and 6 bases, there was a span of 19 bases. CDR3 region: CASSKRGGLGNGYTF. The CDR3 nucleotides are TGTGCCAGCAGTAAACGCGGGGGCTTAGGGAATGGCTACACCTTC.

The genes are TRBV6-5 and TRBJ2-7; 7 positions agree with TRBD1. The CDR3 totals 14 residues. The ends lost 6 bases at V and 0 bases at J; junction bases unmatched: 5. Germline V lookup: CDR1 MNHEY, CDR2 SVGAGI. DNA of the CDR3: TGTGCCAGCAGGAGGGGACAGATCTCCTACGAGCAGTACTTC. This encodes CASRRGQISYEQYF.

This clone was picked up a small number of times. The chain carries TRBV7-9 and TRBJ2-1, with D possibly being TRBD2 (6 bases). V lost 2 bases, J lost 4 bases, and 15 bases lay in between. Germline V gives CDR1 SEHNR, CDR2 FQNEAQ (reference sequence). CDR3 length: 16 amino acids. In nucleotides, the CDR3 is TGTGCCAGCAGCTTATGGGGGGTGTCCCATTACAATGAGCAGTTCTTC. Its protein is CASSLWGVSHYNEQFF.

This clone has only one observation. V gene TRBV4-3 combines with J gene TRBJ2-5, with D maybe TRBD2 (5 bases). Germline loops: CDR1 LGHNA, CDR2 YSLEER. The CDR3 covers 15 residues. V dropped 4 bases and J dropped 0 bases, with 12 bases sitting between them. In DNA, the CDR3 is TGCGCCAGCAGCCCTCGGCGGGCCGACCAAGAGACCCAGTACTTC. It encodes CASSPRRADQETQYF.

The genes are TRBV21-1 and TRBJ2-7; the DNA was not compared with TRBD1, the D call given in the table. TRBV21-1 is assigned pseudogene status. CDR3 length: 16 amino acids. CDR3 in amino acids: CASSKAKARGPYEQYF. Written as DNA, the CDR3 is TGTGCCAGCAGCAAAGCGAAGGCCAGGGGGCCTTACGAGCAGTACTTC.

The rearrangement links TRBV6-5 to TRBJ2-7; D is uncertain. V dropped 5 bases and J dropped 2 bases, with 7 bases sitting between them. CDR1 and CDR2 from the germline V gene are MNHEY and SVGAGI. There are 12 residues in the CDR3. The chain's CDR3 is CASSRAPYEQYF. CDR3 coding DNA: TGTGCCAGCAGTAGAGCCCCCTACGAGCAGTACTTC.